A single sample is the source of the 3 T cell receptor beta chains below, sequenced in a study of T cells after yellow fever vaccination. TCRdb re-called the 5' RACE reads with MiXCR, one entry per CDR3 protein. The sample yields 450,000 to 550,000 distinct CDR3 sequences, 20% to 25% seen once. The starting material was PBMCs, obtained approximately 22 days after the first yellow fever vaccination. All receptors derive from a man younger than 35 who received the YFV17D yellow fever vaccine.

This clonotype was detected only a few times. The chain employs TRBV5-4 and TRBJ2-1; D is perhaps TRBD2 (7 bases). Germline V gene lookup returns CDR1 SGHNT and CDR2 YYREEE (reference sequence). The CDR3 is made up of 16 amino acids. V gave up 4 bases and J gave up 6 bases, with 20 bases separating them. The CDR3: CASSRGGGELTNEQFF. The CDR3 DNA sequence: TGTGCCAGCAGCCGAGGAGGGGGGGAGTTGACCAATGAGCAGTTCTTC.

This clonotype was found a few times. The V and J genes are TRBV7-6 and TRBJ2-1; unclear D gene. Per the germline V gene, CDR1 is SGHVS and CDR2 is FNYEAQ. The ends were cut back, 0 bases at V and 6 bases at J, with 9 bases in the middle. The CDR3 has 14 amino acids. The CDR3 nucleotides read TGTGCCAGCAGCTTAGCCTTAGCACCCAATGAGCAGTTCTTC. It encodes CASSLALAPNEQFF.

In DNA form, the CDR3 reads TGTGCCAGCACTACCCCGGGACAGGGCAATCAGCCCCAGCATTTT. Protein product: CASTTPGQGNQPQHF. The chain employs TRBV28 and TRBJ1-5; 8 bases are a match to TRBD1. CDR3 length equals 15 residues. V was clipped by 7 bases and J by 2 bases; unmatched bases: 7. Germline CDR1 reads MDHEN; CDR2 reads SYDVKM.